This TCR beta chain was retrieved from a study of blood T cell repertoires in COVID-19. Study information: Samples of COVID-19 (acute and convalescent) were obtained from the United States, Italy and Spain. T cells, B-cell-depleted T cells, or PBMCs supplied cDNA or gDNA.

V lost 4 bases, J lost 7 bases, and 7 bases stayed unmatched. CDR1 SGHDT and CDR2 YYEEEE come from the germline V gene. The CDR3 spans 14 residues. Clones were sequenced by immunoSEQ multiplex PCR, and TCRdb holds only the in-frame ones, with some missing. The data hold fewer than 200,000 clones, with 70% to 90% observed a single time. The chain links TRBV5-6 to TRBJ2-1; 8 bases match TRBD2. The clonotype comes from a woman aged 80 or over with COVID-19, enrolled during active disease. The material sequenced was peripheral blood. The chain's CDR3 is CASSGSGRWNEQFF. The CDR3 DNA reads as TGTGCCAGCAGCGGAAGCGGGAGATGGAATGAGCAGTTCTTC.